Following are 18 T cell receptor beta chains from one sample sequenced in a study of beta chain features in type 1 diabetes. Reverse transcription of all isolated RNA meant that expressed TCRB transcripts were sequenced. Using immunoSEQ multiplex PCR, the repertoire was profiled, and TCRdb retains in-frame clones only, with some absent. The sample records about 140,000 clones, about 9.1% being singletons. Specimen: central memory CD4+ T cells from blood. Receptors were obtained from a woman aged 40 to 50 in good health.

This clone showed up many times. The V and J genes are TRBV18 and TRBJ2-5; tentative D call: TRBD1 (6 bases). CDR1 and CDR2 (germline): KGHSH, LQKENI. V shed 2 bases and J shed 2 bases, with 12 bases lying between them. The CDR3 spans 15 residues. Written as DNA, the CDR3 is TGTGCCAGCTCACCAAACTCGGGACATCAAGAGACCCAGTACTTC. The encoded protein is CASSPNSGHQETQYF.

The genes are TRBV5-1 and TRBJ2-3; TRBD1 agrees at 9 bases. Germline lookup yields CDR1 SGHRS and CDR2 YFSETQ. With V trimmed by 4 bases and J by 1 base, 7 bases remained unmatched. CDR3 length equals 16 residues. CDR3 sequence (DNA): TGCGCCAGCAGCCTCCAGAACAGGGGGCGCACAGATACGCAGTATTTT. This gives the protein CASSLQNRGRTDTQYF.

This clone has only a few counts. The chain has TRBV7-2 and TRBJ1-5; D ambiguous. The V gene lost 5 bases and the J gene lost 1 base, with 12 bases spanning the gap. This CDR3 is built from 15 residues. The V gene's germline CDR1 is SGHTA and CDR2 FQGNSA. CDR3 in amino acids: CASSLTQASNQPQHF. CDR3 DNA sequence: TGTGCCAGCAGCCTAACTCAGGCGAGCAATCAGCCCCAGCATTTT.

This clone was recorded a few times. V and J are TRBV5-6 and TRBJ2-7; D perhaps matches TRBD1 (6 bases). V lost 0 bases and J lost 4, with 17 bases in between. The length of the CDR3 is 16 residues. Germline CDR1 and CDR2: SGHDT and YYEEEE. CDR3 coding DNA: TGTGCCAGCAGCTTGGCCGGCCAGGGACATTCGTACGAGCAGTACTTC. Translated, it gives CASSLAGQGHSYEQYF. Together with reference TRBV5-6 and TRBJ2-7, the CDR3 gives the full variable domain: DAGVTQSPTHLIKTRGQQVTLRCSPKSGHDTVSWYQQALGQGPQFIFQYYEEEERQRGNFPDRFSGHQFPNYSSELNVNALLLGDSALYLCASSLAGQGHSYEQYFGPGTRLTVT.

This sequence joins TRBV19 and TRBJ2-3, with D possibly matching TRBD2 (7 bases). The length of the CDR3 is 13 residues. CDR1 is LNHDA and CDR2 is SQIVND in the germline V gene (reference sequence). V lost 11 bases to trimming and J lost 5 bases, with 17 bases between them. The CDR3 region has the DNA TGTGCCTCAATGGGGGGGGCAGGAGATACGCAGTATTTT. This translates into CASMGGAGDTQYF.

This clone came up a few times. This chain uses TRBV2 with TRBJ2-5; D remains unclear. V lost 5 bases to trimming and J lost 2 bases, with 3 bases between them. Germline CDR1 and CDR2: SNHLY and FYNNEI. CDR3 length: 11 amino acids. For the CDR3, the DNA is TGTGCCAGCAGTTATCAAGAGACCCAGTACTTC. Encoded protein: CASSYQETQYF.

This clone has ten or more counts. The genes are TRBV6-6 and TRBJ2-3; D is ambiguous. Germline V gene data show CDR1 as MNHNY and CDR2 as SVGAGI (reference sequence). The CDR3 has 11 residues. Trimming pared 8 bases from V and 4 bases from J, leaving 7 bases between. In DNA, the CDR3 is TGTGCCAGCTCCTTGTCAGATACGCAGTATTTT. Its translation: CASSLSDTQYF.

This clone showed up just a few times. The CDR3 here is CASSVGTVGDLSGNTIYF. The CDR3 coding sequence is TGTGCCAGCAGCGTAGGAACGGTTGGTGATCTCTCTGGAAACACCATATATTTT. This chain connects TRBV9 to TRBJ1-3; D is ambiguous. Trimming pared 0 bases from V and 0 bases from J, leaving 16 bases between. From germline, CDR1 is SGDLS and CDR2 YYNGEE. This CDR3 is 18 amino acids long.

This chain uses TRBV6-6 with TRBJ1-1, with D perhaps TRBD1 (5 bases). This CDR3 contains 13 residues. The germline CDR1 and CDR2 sequences are MNHNY and SVGAGI (reference sequence). Trimming removed 6 bases at V and 4 bases at J, with 12 bases between. The CDR3 DNA reads TGTGCCAGCAGCCACGACGGGGGCACTGAAGCTTTCTTT. Encoded protein: CASSHDGGTEAFF.

This chain joins TRBV4-1 and TRBJ1-6; D is unclear. The germline V gene encodes CDR1 MGHRA and CDR2 YSYEKL. V lost 6 bases to trimming and J lost 7 bases, with 16 bases between them. This CDR3 spans 15 amino acids. CDR3 region: CASSRFRDPNSPLHF. CDR3 bases: TGCGCCAGCAGTCGCTTCCGGGATCCCAATTCACCCCTCCACTTT.

Only a few counts were recorded for this clone. The rearrangement joins TRBV29-1 to TRBJ1-2; the D is unclear. The germline gives CDR1 SQVTM, CDR2 ANQGSEA. Trimming removed 4 bases at V and 10 bases at J, with 13 bases between. CDR3 length: 11 amino acids. The CDR3 DNA is TGCAGCGTTGTCGGCGGTGCTGTCTACACCTTC. Residues: CSVVGGAVYTF.

This chain links TRBV5-1 with TRBJ1-1, with TRBD1 as a possible D gene (5 bases). The CDR3 is 16 residues long. Germline CDR1 SGHRS, CDR2 YFSETQ. Trimming stripped 5 bases from V and 1 base from J, with 18 bases between. In DNA, the CDR3 is TGCGCCAGCAGATCCCAGGGAAGTGGTTCGAACACTGAAGCTTTCTTT. It encodes CASRSQGSGSNTEAFF.

The J gene is TRBJ1-2, the V gene TRBV25-1; the D gene is possibly TRBD1 (6 bases). The CDR3 extends over 15 amino acids. Trimming took 3 bases from V and 3 from J, leaving 14 bases between them. Germline CDR1 reads MGHDK; CDR2 reads SYGVNS. This CDR3 reads CASSDVGARDYGYTF. CDR3 coding DNA: TGTGCCAGCAGTGATGTGGGGGCGCGGGACTATGGCTACACCTTC.

This clone was counted only a few times. V gene TRBV18 combines with J gene TRBJ1-2; possible D gene TRBD1, 6 bases. Trimming cost V 0 bases and J 6 bases, with 8 bases left between them. This CDR3 spans 13 amino acids. Germline V gene lookup returns CDR1 KGHSH and CDR2 LQKENI. Written as DNA, the CDR3 is TGTGCCAGCTCACCACCGGCAGGGGATGGCTACACCTTC. Its translation is CASSPPAGDGYTF.

This clone was seen only a few times. The chain couples TRBV6-1 to TRBJ1-4; D might be TRBD1 (5 bases). Germline V lookup: CDR1 MNHNS, CDR2 SASEGT. Trimming removed 5 bases from V and 7 bases from J, with 14 bases in between. The CDR3 covers 14 residues. CDR3 coding DNA: TGTGCCAGCAGTAGACAGCCCCAGAGTGAAAAACTGTTTTTT. Residues: CASSRQPQSEKLFF.

This chain uses TRBV7-2 with TRBJ1-6, with D maybe TRBD1 (5 bases). V gave up 4 bases and J gave up 7 bases, with 17 bases separating them. The V gene's germline CDR1 is SGHTA and CDR2 FQGNSA. The CDR3 has 16 amino acids. The CDR3: CASSWLDTPTNSPLHF. In DNA form, the CDR3 reads TGTGCCAGCAGCTGGTTGGACACCCCGACGAATTCACCCCTCCACTTT.

This clone was seen at least ten times. This chain joins TRBV7-9 and TRBJ1-6; TRBD1 aligns across 7 bases. CDR1 SEHNR and CDR2 FQNEAQ come from the germline V gene (reference sequence). The CDR3 spans 19 residues. Germline trimming cut 5 bases from V and 0 bases from J; bases unmatched to any gene: 13. CDR3 coding DNA: TGTGCCAGCAGCCTAGTTCGACAGGGACCTAGCTCCTATAATTCACCCCTCCACTTT. Amino acid sequence: CASSLVRQGPSSYNSPLHF.

The chain recombines TRBV19 with TRBJ2-3; a possible D gene is TRBD2 (5 bases). V lost 6 bases to trimming and J lost 7 bases, with 11 bases between them. Germline V gene data show CDR1 as LNHDA and CDR2 as SQIVND (reference sequence). There are 12 residues in the CDR3. CDR3 residues: CASSKEENTQYF. Here the CDR3 DNA reads TGTGCCAGTAGCAAGGAGGAGAATACGCAGTATTTT.